A selection of T cell receptor beta chains follows, all from one sample in a study of T cells in Graves' hyperthyroidism and ophthalmopathy. MiXCR, applied by TCRdb to the multiplex PCR reads, yields one record per CDR3 protein. The table includes 500,000 to 550,000 distinct CDR3 sequences, about 20% detected once. Sequenced: blood. The receptors shown here come from a man in his forties with Graves' ophthalmopathy. CDR3s include the opening cysteine and the closing phenylalanine or tryptophan. A D gene is named only where the DNA matches it firmly. Rows give clone size only sometimes, using once, few, many, or a class for an expanded clone.

d_gene	j_gene	abundance	v_gene	CDR3nt	CDR3aa
TRBD2	TRBJ2-7	many	TRBV12-3/TRBV12-4	TGTGCCAGCAGTTTAGCTAGCGGGGCTCTCTACGAGCAGTACTTC	CASSLASGALYEQYF
NA	TRBJ2-3	NA	TRBV27	TGTGCCAGCAGTTTAATAGCTGCGGCGGGCAGATCTAGCACAGATACGCAGTATTTT	CASSLIAAAGRSSTDTQYF
TRBD2	TRBJ2-1	many	TRBV12-3/TRBV12-4	TGTGCCAGCAGATCCTTTCTAGCGGGGGGGCTCAACAATGAGCAGTTCTTC	CASRSFLAGGLNNEQFF
TRBD2	TRBJ2-7	NA	TRBV4-1	TGCGCCAGCAGCCAAGCTCCGCGGGGGGCATCCTACGAGCAGTACTTC	CASSQAPRGASYEQYF
NA	TRBJ1-1	few	TRBV10-1	TGCGCCAGCAGTGGGGGGCAAACTGAAGCTTTCTTT	CASSGGQTEAFF
NA	TRBJ2-7	many	TRBV11-1	TGTGCCAGCAGCATCGGACGGTCCTACGAGCAGTACTTC	CASSIGRSYEQYF
NA	TRBJ2-2	few	TRBV30	TGTGCCTGGAGAAATATAGCGTCGACCGGGGAGCTGTTTTTT	CAWRNIASTGELFF
TRBD2	TRBJ2-7	many	TRBV5-1	TGCGCCAGCAGGAGCGGGGCCTCCTCCACCGAGCAGTACTTC	CASRSGASSTEQYF
NA	TRBJ1-1	few	TRBV5-1	TGCGCCAGCAGCTTGGGGTCGATAGCCTTGAACACTGAAGCTTTCTTT	CASSLGSIALNTEAFF
NA	TRBJ1-1	once	TRBV13	TGTGCCAGCAGCTTAGCAGGGTTTGACACTGAAGCTTTCTTT	CASSLAGFDTEAFF
NA	TRBJ1-4	many	TRBV3-1	TGTGCCAGCAGCCAAAAGGGGGGGGTGCCCCGGGAAAAACTGTTTTTT	CASSQKGGVPREKLFF
NA	TRBJ2-7	NA	TRBV20-1	TGCAGTGCTAACCTCGACAGCCACGAGCAGTACTTC	CSANLDSHEQYF
NA	TRBJ1-1	many	TRBV3-1	TGTGCCAGCAGCCAAACAACTTGGAACACTGAAGCTTTCTTT	CASSQTTWNTEAFF
TRBD2	TRBJ2-2	NA	TRBV7-9	TGTGCCAGCAGCCGAGAGGGACTAGCGGGAGTTACCGGGGAGCTGTTTTTT	CASSREGLAGVTGELFF
NA	TRBJ2-4	NA	TRBV7-8	TGTGCCAGCAGCCTTTCTAGTCCCCCCAAAAACATTCAGTACTTC	CASSLSSPPKNIQYF
NA	TRBJ2-3	few	TRBV5-6	TGTGCCAGCAGCTTGGGGCAGGGTGACACAGATACGCAGTATTTT	CASSLGQGDTDTQYF
NA	TRBJ1-2	NA	TRBV12-3/TRBV12-4	TGTGCCAGCAGCCGGTTGAGTGACCTGGGGGGCTACACCTTC	CASSRLSDLGGYTF
NA	TRBJ1-2	NA	TRBV2	TGTGCCAGCAGTGTAGGGGGTGGCTACACCTTC	CASSVGGGYTF
TRBD2	TRBJ2-3	many	TRBV11-3	TGTGCCAGCAGCTTAGAGGCGGGGGGTATTCATACGCAGTATTTT	CASSLEAGGIHTQYF
NA	TRBJ1-5	NA	TRBV6-1	TGTGCCAGCTTTGAGGGTCAGGGTGCGGATCAGCCCCAGCATTTT	CASFEGQGADQPQHF
NA	TRBJ2-3	many	TRBV15	TGTGCCACCAGCTCTCCGATAGCGGTGACAACCAATACGCAGTATTTT	CATSSPIAVTTNTQYF
NA	TRBJ2-3	NA	TRBV6-1	TGTGCCAGCACCTACGGGCCGGGCGGAGATACGCAGTATTTT	CASTYGPGGDTQYF
TRBD2	TRBJ2-7	NA	TRBV29-1	TGCAGCGCCTCTGACGGGAGGGAGCAGTACTTC	CSASDGREQYF
TRBD2	TRBJ2-7	few	TRBV20-1	TGCAGTGCTAGTGTAGGGCTAGCGGTGAGCGAGCAGTACTTC	CSASVGLAVSEQYF
NA	TRBJ2-5	few	TRBV12-3/TRBV12-4	TGTGCCAGCAGTTTTGGGGGAGTTGAGACCCAGTACTTC	CASSFGGVETQYF
NA	TRBJ1-1	few	TRBV18	TGTGCCAGCTCACCCGACTTGGGGGGAACTATGAACACTGAAGCTTTCTTT	CASSPDLGGTMNTEAFF
NA	TRBJ2-3	NA	TRBV10-3	TGTGCCATCAGTGATCTAATCGGGGATACGCAGTATTTT	CAISDLIGDTQYF
TRBD2	TRBJ2-6	few	TRBV5-1	TGCGCCAGCAGCGGGAGGGGTATTGGAGCCAACGTCCTGACTTTC	CASSGRGIGANVLTF
NA	TRBJ1-5	NA	TRBV6-1	TGTGCCAGCAGTGAAAACGGGTTTCCTCGACAGCCCCAGCATTTT	CASSENGFPRQPQHF
TRBD2	TRBJ2-7	NA	TRBV11-2	TGTGCCAGCAGCTTAGTTTGGCTAGCGGGAAGGTACGGGCAGTACTTC	CASSLVWLAGRYGQYF
TRBD1	TRBJ1-2	NA	TRBV5-1	TGCGCCAGCAGTTTTACAGGGGATGGCTACACCTTC	CASSFTGDGYTF
TRBD2	TRBJ2-3	many	TRBV7-2	TGTGCCAGCAGCTTAGCGCGGGCGGGAGATAGGGTGGCAGATACGCAGTATTTT	CASSLARAGDRVADTQYF